This T cell receptor (beta chain) was captured by sequencing in a study of T cells after yellow fever vaccination. Template-switching 5'RACE yielded the TCR cDNA; a universal primer site and UMIs were added in the process. MiXCR, applied by TCRdb to the 5' RACE reads, yields one record per CDR3 protein. The data contain tens of thousands of distinct CDR3 sequences, more than 5.5% of them singletons. This clonotype was seen ten or more times. What it binds is unknown. General study results and limits: The study re-detected most primary-vaccination clones after the booster (approximately 96% CD4, 88% CD8).

The V end lost 1 base, the J end lost 0 bases, and 4 bases lay between the germline ends. CDR3 length: 14 amino acids. Germline lookup yields CDR1 SEHNR and CDR2 FQNEAQ (reference sequence). This clonotype was sampled from a man between 18 and 35 years old who received the YFV17D yellow fever vaccine. Specimen: CD8+ T cells sorted from PBMCs, collected less than 6 days after the first yellow fever vaccination. V usage is TRBV7-9 and J usage is TRBJ1-3, with D uncertain. The DNA of the CDR3 is TGTGCCAGCAGCTTAGGCGGCTCTGGAAACACCATATATTTT. Translation gives CASSLGGSGNTIYF.